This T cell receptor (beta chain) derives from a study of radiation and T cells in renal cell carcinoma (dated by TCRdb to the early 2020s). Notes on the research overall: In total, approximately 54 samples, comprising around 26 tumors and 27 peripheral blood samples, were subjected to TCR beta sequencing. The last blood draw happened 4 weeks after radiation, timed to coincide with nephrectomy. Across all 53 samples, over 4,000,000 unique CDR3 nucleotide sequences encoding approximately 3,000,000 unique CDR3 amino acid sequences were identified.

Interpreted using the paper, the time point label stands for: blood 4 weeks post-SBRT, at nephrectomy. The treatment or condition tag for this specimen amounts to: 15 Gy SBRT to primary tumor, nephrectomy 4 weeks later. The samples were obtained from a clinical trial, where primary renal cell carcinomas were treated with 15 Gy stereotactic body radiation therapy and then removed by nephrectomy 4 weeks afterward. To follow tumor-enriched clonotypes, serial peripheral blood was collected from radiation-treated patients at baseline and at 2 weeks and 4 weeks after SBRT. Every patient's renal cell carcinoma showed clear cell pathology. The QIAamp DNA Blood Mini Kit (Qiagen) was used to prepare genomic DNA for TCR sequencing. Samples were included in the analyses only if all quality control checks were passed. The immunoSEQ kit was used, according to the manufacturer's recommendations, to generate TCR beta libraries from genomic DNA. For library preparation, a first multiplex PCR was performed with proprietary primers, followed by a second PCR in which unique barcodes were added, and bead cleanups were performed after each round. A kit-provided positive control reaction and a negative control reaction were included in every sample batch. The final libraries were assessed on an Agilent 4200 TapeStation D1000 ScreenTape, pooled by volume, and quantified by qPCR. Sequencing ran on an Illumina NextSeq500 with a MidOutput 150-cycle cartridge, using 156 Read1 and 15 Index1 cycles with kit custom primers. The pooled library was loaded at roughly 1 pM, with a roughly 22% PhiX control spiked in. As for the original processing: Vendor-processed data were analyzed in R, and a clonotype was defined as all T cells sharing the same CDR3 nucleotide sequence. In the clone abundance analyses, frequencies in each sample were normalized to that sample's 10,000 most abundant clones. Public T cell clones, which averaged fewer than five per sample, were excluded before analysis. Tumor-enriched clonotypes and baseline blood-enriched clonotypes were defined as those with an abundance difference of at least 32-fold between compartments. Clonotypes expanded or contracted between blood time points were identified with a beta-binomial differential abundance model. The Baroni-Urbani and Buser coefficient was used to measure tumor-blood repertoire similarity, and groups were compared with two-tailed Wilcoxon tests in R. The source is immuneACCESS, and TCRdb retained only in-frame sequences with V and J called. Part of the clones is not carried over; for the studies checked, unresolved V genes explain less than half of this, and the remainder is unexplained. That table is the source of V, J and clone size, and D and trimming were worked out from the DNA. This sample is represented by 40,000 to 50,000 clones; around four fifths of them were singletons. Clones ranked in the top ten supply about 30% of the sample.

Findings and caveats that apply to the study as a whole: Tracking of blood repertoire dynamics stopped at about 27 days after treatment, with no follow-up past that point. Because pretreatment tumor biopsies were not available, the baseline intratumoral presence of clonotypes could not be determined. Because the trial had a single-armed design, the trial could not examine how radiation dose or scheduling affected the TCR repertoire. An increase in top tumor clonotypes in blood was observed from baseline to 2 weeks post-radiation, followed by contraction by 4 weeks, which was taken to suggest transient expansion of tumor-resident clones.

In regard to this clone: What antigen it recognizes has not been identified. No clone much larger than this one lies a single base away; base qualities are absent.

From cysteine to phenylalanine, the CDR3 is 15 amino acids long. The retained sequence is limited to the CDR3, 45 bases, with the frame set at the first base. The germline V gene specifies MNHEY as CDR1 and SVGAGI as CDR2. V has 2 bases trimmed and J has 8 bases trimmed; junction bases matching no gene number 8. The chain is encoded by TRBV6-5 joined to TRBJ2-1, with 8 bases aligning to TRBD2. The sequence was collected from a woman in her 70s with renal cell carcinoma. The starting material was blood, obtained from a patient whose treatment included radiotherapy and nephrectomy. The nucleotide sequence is TGTGCCAGCAGTTACCAAAGCGGGAGAACGGATGAGCAGTTCTTC. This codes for CASSYQSGRTDEQFF.